The 31 T cell receptor beta chains below were found in one sample sequenced in a study of Graves' ophthalmopathy and Graves' hyperthyroidism. The TCR beta CDR3 regions underwent amplification from RNA transcripts. First-round RT-PCR relied on HTBI primers, and a second-round multiplex PCR came next. One entry per CDR3 protein results from TCRdb running MiXCR on the multiplex PCR reads. In the table there are fewer than 650,000 distinct CDR3 sequences, roughly 20% of which are singletons. The material sequenced was peripheral blood. These receptor sequences come from a woman aged 18-29 years with stable Graves' hyperthyroidism. Some clones in this sample may be carry-over from other donors' samples.

In regard to this clonotype: An end of the junction does not agree with germline; a read error may underlie this. The V call is TRBV2, the J call TRBJ1-3, with D perhaps TRBD1 (5 bases). Germline V gene sequence: CDR1 SNHLY, CDR2 FYNNEI. CDR3 length equals 14 residues. CDR3: CASSVEGSVNTLYF. CDR3 coding DNA: TGTGCCAGCAGTGTTGAGGGGTCTGTAAACACCTTATATTTT.

This clonotype occurred many times. The V call is TRBV6-2 or TRBV6-3, the J call TRBJ2-7; TRBD2 is a possible D gene (6 bases). The CDR3 has 14 amino acids. V lost 7 bases, J lost 4 bases, and 17 bases lay in between. Germline values: CDR1 MNHEY, CDR2 SVGEGT. CDR3 sequence: CASISWQEGYEQYF. CDR3 nucleotides: TGTGCCAGCATATCGTGGCAGGAGGGATACGAGCAGTACTTC.

This clonotype was seen repeatedly, ten times or more. CDR3: CASSFGTPQGAGELFF. The CDR3 nucleotides read TGTGCCAGCAGTTTTGGTACCCCCCAGGGGGCCGGGGAGCTGTTTTTT. The genes are TRBV12-3 or TRBV12-4 and TRBJ2-2; 7 bases align to TRBD1. The CDR3 is 16 residues long. J was trimmed by 6 bases and V by 3 bases; bases with no gene match: 10.

The chain carries TRBV16 and TRBJ1-2; D call uncertain. The V end was cut by 1 base, the J end by 1 base, with 13 bases between. The CDR3 has 16 residues. CDR1 and CDR2 (germline): KGHSY, FQNENV. The DNA for the CDR3 is TGTGCCAGCAGCCAATTCAGCGCAGACGATAACTATGGCTACACCTTC. Protein product: CASSQFSADDNYGYTF.

The rearrangement joins TRBV12-3 or TRBV12-4 to TRBJ2-7; no reliable D call. The CDR3 consists of 14 residues. V was cut by 5 bases and J by 5 bases, with 16 bases left in between. CDR3 loop: CASSLSPAGNEQYF. CDR3 bases: TGTGCCAGCAGTCTTAGCCCCGCAGGTAACGAGCAGTACTTC.

Ten or more counts support this clonotype. The V gene is TRBV20-1, the J gene TRBJ1-1, with D perhaps TRBD1 (6 bases). V lost 0 bases and J 0 bases, leaving 17 bases between the germline ends. The CDR3 extends over 17 amino acids. Germline V gene sequence: CDR1 DFQATT, CDR2 SNEGSKA (reference sequence). The CDR3, as DNA: TGCAGTGCTAGAGATTTAGGTTGGGGGCGGCTGAACACTGAAGCTTTCTTT. Its translation: CSARDLGWGRLNTEAFF.

The sample holds many counts of this clonotype. V gene TRBV6-1 combines with J gene TRBJ1-6; unclear D gene. Trimming shortened V by 7 bases and J by 4 bases, and 8 bases separated the two germline ends. Germline assignment: CDR1 MNHNS and CDR2 SASEGT. The CDR3 extends over 13 amino acids. Written as DNA, the CDR3 is TGTGCCAGCACTACGGAGTATAATTCACCCCTCCACTTT. Translating gives CASTTEYNSPLHF.

This chain uses TRBV20-1 with TRBJ2-7; 7 bases fit TRBD2. Trimming removed 0 bases from V and 4 bases from J; junction bases left unmatched: 15. Germline assignment: CDR1 DFQATT and CDR2 SNEGSKA (reference sequence). The length of the CDR3 is 17 residues. Here the CDR3 reads CSARDTPAGTTSYEQYF. The DNA of the CDR3 is TGCAGTGCTAGAGATACCCCCGCCGGGACTACAAGTTACGAGCAGTACTTC.

This clonotype was seen ten or more times. CDR3 DNA sequence: TGTGCCAGCACAGGACTGGAACTAAATCAGCCCCAGCATTTT. Encoded protein: CASTGLELNQPQHF. The gene calls are TRBV18 and TRBJ1-5, with D tentatively TRBD1 (5 bases). The germline V gene has CDR1 KGHSH and CDR2 LQKENI. This CDR3 is 14 amino acids long. The V end was cut by 8 bases, the J end by 4 bases, with 15 bases between.

This clonotype came up once. The chain employs TRBV4-1 and TRBJ2-7; 7 bases match TRBD2. The CDR3 consists of 15 residues. Per the germline V gene, CDR1 is MGHRA and CDR2 is YSYEKL. Trimming took 0 bases from V and 0 from J; bases not matched to a gene: 2. Here the CDR3 DNA reads TGCGCCAGCAGCCAAGAAGCGGGAAGCTCCTACGAGCAGTACTTC. Its protein is CASSQEAGSSYEQYF.

This clonotype was recorded at least ten times. The rearrangement links TRBV20-1 to TRBJ2-4; TRBD2 matches 9 bases. The germline gives CDR1 DFQATT, CDR2 SNEGSKA (reference sequence). This CDR3 has 15 residues. The V gene end was trimmed by 5 bases and the J gene end by 2 bases; junction bases not matched to a gene: 7. CDR3 residues: CSAGGGASTKNIQYF. The CDR3 DNA follows: TGCAGTGCTGGCGGGGGGGCGTCGACCAAAAACATTCAGTACTTC.

This clonotype has ten or more counts. The chain is built from TRBV19 and TRBJ1-5; no firm D call. The CDR3 is 14 residues long. The germline V gene encodes CDR1 LNHDA and CDR2 SQIVND (reference sequence). V gave up 11 bases and J gave up 4 bases, with 18 bases separating them. CDR3 sequence (DNA): TGTGCCCTGAGTCAGGACCTGAAAAATCAGCCCCAGCATTTT. It yields the protein CALSQDLKNQPQHF.

This clonotype showed up many times. This rearrangement joins TRBV28 to TRBJ2-5; 7 bases agree with TRBD1. Germline values: CDR1 MDHEN, CDR2 SYDVKM. The CDR3 spans 12 residues. V lost 3 bases and J lost 14; bases outside the gene matches: 9. CDR3 coding DNA: TGTGCCAGCAGTTTTGACAGGGTAAATCGTTACTTC. Its translation is CASSFDRVNRYF.

This clonotype showed up just a few times. Since a much larger clone is just one base distant, this may be a read error. The conserved closing phenylalanine or tryptophan is absent in this CDR3, likely reflecting a read error. The chain is built from TRBV6-5 and TRBJ1-1; D is undetermined. Trimming removed 0 bases at V and 5 bases at J, with 7 bases between. Germline CDR1 reads MNHEY; CDR2 reads SVGAGI. This CDR3 region has 13 residues. Here the CDR3 reads CASSYSIYTEAFS. In nucleotides, the CDR3 is TGTGCCAGCAGTTACTCGATTTATACTGAAGCTTTCTCT.

The V gene is TRBV6-2 or TRBV6-3, the J gene TRBJ2-7; TRBD2 matches 9 bases. This CDR3 spans 17 amino acids. The germline V gene encodes CDR1 MNHEY and CDR2 SVGEGT. Trimming took 0 bases from V and 1 from J; bases not matched to a gene: 7. This CDR3 is CASSYSLSGSASYEQYF. CDR3 DNA sequence: TGTGCCAGCAGTTACTCCCTTAGCGGGAGCGCGTCCTACGAGCAGTACTTC.

This clonotype has just a few counts. The V gene is TRBV20-1, the J gene TRBJ1-5, with 9 bases aligning to TRBD1. CDR1 is DFQATT, CDR2 SNEGSKA, per germline (reference sequence). The CDR3 totals 14 residues. The J segment lost 5 bases and the V segment lost 4 bases, leaving 6 bases of the junction unmatched. The CDR3 here is CSAIGQGRDQPQHF. The DNA of the CDR3 is TGCAGTGCTATAGGACAGGGGAGGGATCAGCCCCAGCATTTT.

As regards this clonotype: At one end the junction does not follow the germline gene, possibly because of a read error. The rearrangement joins TRBV30 to TRBJ1-6; weak D call: TRBD1 (6 bases). Germline CDR1 is GTSNPN and CDR2 is SVGIG (reference sequence). The CDR3 length is 15 residues. For the CDR3, the DNA is TGTGCCTGGAGTAGAGGCGCAGGGGTTAATTCACCCCTTCACTTT. Translated, it gives CAWSRGAGVNSPLHF.

In this sample, this clonotype turned up many times. This chain joins TRBV4-1 and TRBJ1-1; D gene ambiguous. This CDR3 contains 14 residues. Germline lookup yields CDR1 MGHRA and CDR2 YSYEKL. Between the trimmed V and J ends, which lost 2 bases and 2 bases, there was a span of 9 bases. This CDR3 is CASSQSQVNTEAFF. The CDR3 coding sequence is TGCGCCAGCAGCCAATCCCAGGTAAACACTGAAGCTTTCTTT.

This clonotype was picked up a small number of times. This chain uses TRBV6-1 with TRBJ1-6; the D is unclear. The CDR3 extends over 14 amino acids. V lost 7 bases, J lost 4 bases, and 11 bases lay in between. Germline lookup yields CDR1 MNHNS and CDR2 SASEGT. Written as DNA, the CDR3 is TGTGCCAGCACGTCGGGCCCATATAATTCACCCCTCCACTTT. It specifies CASTSGPYNSPLHF.

This clonotype has a count of ten or more. This chain links TRBV20-1 with TRBJ2-7; 8 bases match TRBD2. V was pared by 3 bases and J by 5 bases, with 3 bases of the junction left unmatched. The CDR3 has 12 amino acids. CDR1 and CDR2 from the germline V gene are DFQATT and SNEGSKA (reference sequence). Written as DNA, the CDR3 is TGCAGTGCTAGCGGGAGGGCCAACGAGCAGTACTTC. Protein: CSASGRANEQYF.

In this sample, this clonotype turned up many times. V and J are TRBV12-3 or TRBV12-4 and TRBJ2-5; D is unclear. The CDR3 has 11 residues. V dropped 5 bases and J dropped 4 bases, with 5 bases sitting between them. CDR3 loop: CASSRGETQYF. The CDR3 nucleotides read TGTGCCAGCAGTCGCGGAGAGACCCAGTACTTC.

This clonotype was counted at least ten times. The chain employs TRBV30 and TRBJ1-1; D might be TRBD1 (5 bases). CDR1 GTSNPN and CDR2 SVGIG come from the germline V gene (reference sequence). V gave up 1 base and J gave up 4 bases, with 13 bases separating them. The CDR3 is 14 amino acids. Written as DNA, the CDR3 is TGTGCCTGGAGTGGGCAGGGTAGGCGCACTGAAGCTTTCTTT. It specifies CAWSGQGRRTEAFF.

The chain employs TRBV6-5 and TRBJ2-7; D may be TRBD1 (6 bases). The CDR3 extends over 14 amino acids. Trimming shortened V by 4 bases and J by 5 bases, and 15 bases separated the two germline ends. The germline V gene has CDR1 MNHEY and CDR2 SVGAGI. The CDR3 is CASSFRRDTHEQYF. DNA of the CDR3: TGTGCCAGCAGTTTTAGACGGGACACCCACGAGCAGTACTTC.

This clonotype came up many times. The V and J genes are TRBV5-4 and TRBJ2-7; D call uncertain. CDR3 size: 13 residues. Germline CDR1 SGHNT, CDR2 YYREEE (reference sequence). Trimming shortened V by 0 bases and J by 4 bases, and 8 bases separated the two germline ends. The CDR3 sequence: CASSLGVDYEQYF. In DNA form, the CDR3 reads TGTGCCAGCAGCTTGGGCGTGGATTACGAGCAGTACTTC.

The rearrangement joins TRBV12-3 or TRBV12-4 to TRBJ2-7, with D uncertain. Between the trimmed V and J ends, which lost 7 bases and 2 bases, there was a span of 15 bases. CDR3 length equals 14 residues. CDR3 DNA sequence: TGTGCCAGCACCCCGAAGTGGCAGACCTACGAGCAGTACTTC. It is translated as CASTPKWQTYEQYF.

This clonotype was counted at least ten times. The rearrangement uses TRBV2 and TRBJ1-2; TRBD1 is a possible D gene (5 bases). CDR3 length: 13 amino acids. V lost 6 bases, J lost 8 bases, and 16 bases lay in between. From germline, CDR1 is SNHLY and CDR2 FYNNEI. The CDR3 bases are TGTGCCAGCAGGACAGAAGGACCTCTAGGCTACACCTTC. Translating gives CASRTEGPLGYTF.

The chain carries TRBV12-3 or TRBV12-4 and TRBJ2-2; 13 bases align to TRBD2. The CDR3 runs 18 residues. J gave up 4 bases and V 6 bases, and 11 bases lay outside the gene matches. CDR3 sequence reads: CASRPQGTSGIPTGELFF. The CDR3 nucleotides read TGTGCCAGCAGGCCCCAGGGGACTAGCGGGATCCCCACCGGGGAGCTGTTTTTT.

This clonotype was seen repeatedly, ten times or more. The chain uses TRBV20-1 and TRBJ1-6, with D tentatively TRBD1 (6 bases). Germline CDR1 and CDR2: DFQATT and SNEGSKA (reference sequence). V was shortened by 2 bases and J by 13 bases, with 27 bases between the two germline ends. This CDR3 spans 17 amino acids. As DNA, the CDR3 is TGCAGTGCTAGAAACAGGGAGAGAACCGCCATGAATAAGCCCCTCCACTTT. Protein sequence: CSARNRERTAMNKPLHF.

This clonotype has a count of ten or more. The rearrangement joins TRBV12-3 or TRBV12-4 to TRBJ2-5; weak D call: TRBD2 (6 bases). Deletions cut 3 bases from V and 7 bases from J, with 15 bases between. This CDR3 region has 14 residues. CDR3 loop: CASSFDGGSGTQYF. DNA for the CDR3: TGTGCCAGCAGTTTTGACGGGGGTAGCGGGACCCAGTACTTC.

V is TRBV28 and J is TRBJ1-5; tentatively, D is TRBD1 (5 bases). The CDR3 sequence is 13 residues long. The germline gives CDR1 MDHEN, CDR2 SYDVKM. The ends were cut back, 7 bases at V and 7 bases at J, with 14 bases in the middle. CDR3 residues: CASKGQERQPQHF. CDR3 bases: TGTGCCAGCAAGGGGCAGGAGCGGCAGCCCCAGCATTTT.

In this sample, this clonotype turned up many times. V and J are TRBV4-1 and TRBJ2-7; 7 nucleotides line up with TRBD1. This CDR3 region has 15 residues. V trimming: 1 base; J trimming: 5 bases; junction bases outside the gene matches: 8. Germline CDR1 and CDR2: MGHRA and YSYEKL. The CDR3 coding sequence is TGCGCCAGCAGCCAAGGTGACAGGGTAAAGGACGAGCAGTACTTC. Protein: CASSQGDRVKDEQYF.